One sample yielded the 18 T cell receptor beta chains listed below, sequenced in a study of CD8 T cells in ankylosing spondylitis. TCRdb reanalysed the 5' RACE reads using MiXCR and keeps one entry per CDR3 protein. The table shows some 140,000 distinct CDR3 sequences, with roughly 8% occurring only once. What was sequenced was synovial fluid, either unsorted or a sorted T cell fraction (not recorded which). These receptors were collected from a male donor with ankylosing spondylitis.

The chain uses TRBV20-1 and TRBJ2-3; possibly TRBD2 for D (6 bases). Germline CDR1 is DFQATT and CDR2 is SNEGSKA (reference sequence). The CDR3 runs 14 residues. For the CDR3, the DNA is TGCAGGGTAGCCCCCGGGACTAGCACAGATACGCAGTATTTT. Amino acids: CRVAPGTSTDTQYF.

This clonotype came up a few times. V is TRBV12-3 or TRBV12-4 and J is TRBJ2-3; D remains ambiguous. The V gene lost 5 bases and the J gene lost 2 bases, with 5 bases spanning the gap. CDR3 length equals 12 residues. The CDR3 DNA is TGTGCCAGCAGTCGATACACAGATACGCAGTATTTT. Amino acid sequence: CASSRYTDTQYF.

This clonotype was seen repeatedly, ten times or more. The chain combines TRBV18 with TRBJ2-7, with D uncertain. CDR3 length equals 13 residues. From germline, CDR1 is KGHSH and CDR2 LQKENI. The V end was cut by 5 bases, the J end by 2 bases, with 10 bases between. Here the CDR3 DNA reads TGTGCCAGCTCAAAGGTTGACCCCTACGAGCAGTACTTC. Translating gives CASSKVDPYEQYF.

This clonotype has a handful of counts. This sequence joins TRBV12-3 or TRBV12-4 and TRBJ2-7, with D maybe TRBD2 (5 bases). The CDR3 contains 11 residues. The V gene lost 7 bases and the J gene lost 7 bases, with 11 bases spanning the gap. CDR3 sequence (DNA): TGTGCCAGCACCCGATCGGGGGAGCAGTACTTC. As protein: CASTRSGEQYF.

The chain uses TRBV6-6 and TRBJ1-5, with D maybe TRBD1 (5 bases). Germline CDR1 is MNHNY and CDR2 is SVGAGI (reference sequence). CDR3 length: 12 amino acids. The V end was cut by 5 bases, the J end by 6 bases, with 8 bases between. The CDR3 nucleotides are TGTGCCAGCAGTGCTAGGGGTCAGCCCCAGCATTTT. Translation: CASSARGQPQHF.

This clonotype has just one count. V is TRBV3-1 and J is TRBJ1-1; the match to TRBD1 covers 7 bases. The ends lost 4 bases at V and 4 bases at J; junction bases unmatched: 6. Germline-derived CDR1 and CDR2 are LGHDT and YNNKEL (reference sequence). The CDR3 sequence is 14 residues long. CDR3 sequence reads: CASSPPQGITEAFF. The CDR3 DNA follows: TGTGCCAGCAGCCCACCACAGGGGATCACTGAAGCTTTCTTT.

The genes are TRBV28 and TRBJ2-5, with D perhaps TRBD1 (6 bases). The V end lost 3 bases, the J end lost 1 base, and 15 bases lay between the germline ends. Per germline, CDR1 MDHEN and CDR2 SYDVKM. This CDR3 spans 16 amino acids. The CDR3 coding sequence is TGTGCCAGCAGTTTCTCAGGGGCCTCCGTCCAAGAGACCCAGTACTTC. Protein sequence: CASSFSGASVQETQYF. Full variable domain (outside the CDR3, taken from reference TRBV28 and TRBJ2-5): DVKVTQSSRYLVKRTGEKVFLECVQDMDHENMFWYRQDPGLGLRLIYFSYDVKMKEKGDIPEGYSVSREKKERFSLILESASTNQTSMYLCASSFSGASVQETQYFGPGTRLLVL.

This clonotype was recorded many times. This chain links TRBV6-1 with TRBJ1-1, with D maybe TRBD1 (5 bases). CDR3 length: 14 amino acids. Trimming shortened V by 6 bases and J by 0 bases, and 11 bases separated the two germline ends. CDR1 is MNHNS and CDR2 is SASEGT in the germline V gene. In DNA, the CDR3 is TGTGCCAGCAGCCGGGACTGGCTGAACACTGAAGCTTTCTTT. As protein: CASSRDWLNTEAFF.

The chain combines TRBV10-3 with TRBJ1-6, with 8 bases that match TRBD1. The CDR3 sequence is 17 residues long. Germline CDR1 reads ENHRY; CDR2 reads SYGVKD. Trimming cost V 2 bases and J 0 bases; bases outside gene matches: 3. The CDR3 protein is CAISETTGGSYNSPLHF. For the CDR3, the DNA is TGTGCCATCAGTGAGACAACAGGGGGCTCCTATAATTCACCCCTCCACTTT.

The chain couples TRBV12-3 or TRBV12-4 to TRBJ2-1, with 7 bases aligning to TRBD1. This CDR3 has 14 residues. Losses at the gene ends were 6 bases for V and 11 bases for J; bases not matched to a gene: 13. This chain's CDR3 is CASRDRDRDIKQFF. The CDR3 DNA sequence: TGTGCCAGCAGGGATCGAGACAGGGACATTAAGCAGTTCTTC.

This clonotype was detected only a few times. The chain is built from TRBV6-6 and TRBJ2-7; 7 bases align to TRBD1. The CDR3 runs 12 residues. The ends lost 0 bases at V and 10 bases at J; junction bases unmatched: 3. CDR1 and CDR2 from the germline V gene are MNHNY and SVGAGI (reference sequence). The CDR3 DNA sequence: TGTGCCAGCAGTTACTCGACAGGGCAACAGTACTTC. This codes for CASSYSTGQQYF.

This clonotype was picked up many times. The chain combines TRBV24-1 with TRBJ1-5, with a weak D call TRBD1 (6 bases). The CDR3 is 13 residues long. Between the trimmed V and J ends, which lost 4 bases and 6 bases, there was a span of 9 bases. Germline CDR1 and CDR2: KGHDR and SFDVKD. The CDR3 coding sequence is TGTGCCACCAGTGACCAGGGGATTCAGCCCCAGCATTTT. Amino acids: CATSDQGIQPQHF.

The rearrangement uses TRBV11-2 and TRBJ2-1; D may be TRBD2 (5 bases). CDR3 size: 15 residues. Per the germline V gene, CDR1 is SGHAT and CDR2 is FQNNGV. Trimming pared 5 bases from V and 4 bases from J, leaving 15 bases between. The DNA of the CDR3 is TGTGCCAGCAGCGGCGGGTTAGAAGGGTACAATGAGCAGTTCTTC. Its translation: CASSGGLEGYNEQFF.

The chain combines TRBV20-1 with TRBJ2-5, with 11 positions matching TRBD2. Per the germline V gene, CDR1 is DFQATT and CDR2 is SNEGSKA (reference sequence). The CDR3 totals 16 residues. V trimming: 0 bases; J trimming: 3 bases; junction bases outside the gene matches: 6. The CDR3 is CSARDLVLAGEETQYF. The CDR3 nucleotides read TGCAGTGCTAGAGATCTAGTACTAGCGGGGGAAGAGACCCAGTACTTC.

This clonotype has a count of ten or more. This chain links TRBV20-1 with TRBJ2-1; TRBD1 is a possible D gene (6 bases). This CDR3 region has 15 residues. Germline V CDR1 and CDR2: DFQATT, SNEGSKA (reference sequence). Trimming cost V 3 bases and J 9 bases, with 21 bases left between them. The CDR3 DNA is TGCAGTGCTAGTAGGGGAGTGGCCCGAGGGGGTGAGCAGTTCTTC. Its protein is CSASRGVARGGEQFF.

This clonotype has a count of ten or more. V usage is TRBV28 and J usage is TRBJ2-3; TRBD2 agrees at 10 bases. Unmatched junction bases numbered 9, after V lost 5 bases and J lost 1 base. This CDR3 spans 17 amino acids. Germline-derived CDR1 and CDR2 are MDHEN and SYDVKM. The CDR3 loop is CASSPRKSGRGTDTQYF. The CDR3 DNA reads as TGTGCCAGCAGTCCTAGGAAGAGCGGGAGGGGCACAGATACGCAGTATTTT.

This clonotype came up many times. V is TRBV5-1 and J is TRBJ2-5, with TRBD2 matching over 8 bases. Trimming cost V 3 bases and J 2 bases; bases outside gene matches: 3. The CDR3 runs to 14 residues. Germline CDR1 and CDR2: SGHRS and YFSETQ. The CDR3 sequence is CASSSIAGQETQYF. In DNA form, the CDR3 reads TGCGCCAGCAGCTCTATAGCGGGGCAAGAGACCCAGTACTTC.

The rearrangement links TRBV6-1 to TRBJ1-1; 8 bases agree with TRBD1. CDR3 length: 19 amino acids. The ends lost 5 bases at V and 1 base at J; junction bases unmatched: 18. The germline CDR1 and CDR2 sequences are MNHNS and SASEGT. Written as DNA, the CDR3 is TGTGCCAGCAGTCGCTCCACAGACAGGGGCCGGAGATCGAACACTGAAGCTTTCTTT. It specifies CASSRSTDRGRRSNTEAFF.